The 18 T cell receptor beta chains given below trace back to one sample, sequenced in a study of blood T cell repertoires in COVID-19. Sequenced by immunoSEQ multiplex PCR; TCRdb stores in-frame clones only, minus some. The sample has 75,000 to 100,000 clones, roughly 84% seen once. Sequenced: peripheral blood. Source of these receptors: a woman older than 75 with acute or convalescent COVID-19.

The J gene is TRBJ2-1, the V gene TRBV2; D is possibly TRBD1 (6 bases). The ends were cut back, 3 bases at V and 4 bases at J, with 13 bases in the middle. There are 15 residues in the CDR3. Germline CDR1 reads SNHLY; CDR2 reads FYNNEI. DNA for the CDR3: TGTGCCAGCAGTGACGGGGACGGACAGTACAATGAGCAGTTCTTC. Translating it yields CASSDGDGQYNEQFF.

The gene calls are TRBV10-3 and TRBJ1-4; 7 bases fit TRBD1. The CDR3 covers 17 residues. The J segment lost 0 bases and the V segment lost 5 bases, leaving 9 bases of the junction unmatched. The germline gives CDR1 ENHRY, CDR2 SYGVKD. The CDR3: CAISTRDRDATNEKLFF. DNA for the CDR3: TGTGCCATCAGTACCCGGGACAGAGATGCAACTAATGAAAAACTGTTTTTT.

The chain combines TRBV12-5 with TRBJ1-6, with 8 nucleotides matching TRBD1. The CDR3 runs to 15 residues. J was trimmed by 6 bases and V by 7 bases; bases with no gene match: 8. Looked up from germline, CDR1 is LGHNT and CDR2 is FRNRAP. The CDR3 bases are TGTGCTAGTGCATCGACAGGGGCACTTAATTCACCCCTCCACTTT. This gives the protein CASASTGALNSPLHF.

This chain connects TRBV14 to TRBJ1-1; TRBD1 matches 7 bases. This CDR3 contains 17 residues. Germline-derived CDR1 and CDR2 are SGHDN and FVKESK. With 2 bases clipped from V and 0 bases from J, the junction kept 9 bases outside the gene matches. The CDR3 protein is CASSQRTPGQLNTEAFF. CDR3 DNA: TGTGCCAGCAGCCAACGGACCCCGGGACAGCTGAACACTGAAGCTTTCTTT.

The chain is built from TRBV9 and TRBJ1-5; D unclear. Trimming left V 4 bases short and J 7 bases short, with 12 bases between. The germline V gene encodes CDR1 SGDLS and CDR2 YYNGEE. CDR3 size: 13 residues. This CDR3 reads CASSLKADQPQHF. The DNA for the CDR3 is TGTGCCAGCAGCCTTAAAGCGGACCAGCCCCAGCATTTT.

The chain combines TRBV19 with TRBJ2-1; TRBD2 matches at 14 bases. V shed 5 bases and J 9 bases; nucleotides not matched to a gene: 9. The CDR3 length is 16 residues. Germline loops: CDR1 LNHDA, CDR2 SQIVND (reference sequence). The CDR3 DNA reads TGTGCCAGTAGTGACCGACTAGCGGGAGGGCTGGGTGAGCAGTTCTTC. It yields the protein CASSDRLAGGLGEQFF.

This clone was recorded only once. The CDR3 region has the DNA TGTGCCAGCAGCTTAGGGTCAGGGGGATACAATGAGCAGTTCTTC. Protein sequence: CASSLGSGGYNEQFF. This sequence joins TRBV7-3 and TRBJ2-1; TRBD1 aligns across 7 bases. V was clipped by 2 bases and J by 4 bases; unmatched bases: 5. CDR1 SGHTA and CDR2 FQGTGA come from the germline V gene. The CDR3 has 15 residues.

J is TRBJ2-3 and V is TRBV27, with TRBD1 matching over 7 bases. The germline V gene encodes CDR1 MNHEY and CDR2 SMNVEV (reference sequence). This CDR3 is 15 amino acids long. V lost 4 bases and J lost 5; bases outside the gene matches: 9. The DNA for the CDR3 is TGTGCCAGCAGTTCCCGGGACAGATTACGAGATACGCAGTATTTT. This codes for CASSSRDRLRDTQYF.

The V gene is TRBV14, the J gene TRBJ1-3, with no clear D. The length of the CDR3 is 13 residues. Germline V gives CDR1 SGHDN, CDR2 FVKESK. The V end lost 0 bases, the J end lost 4 bases, and 4 bases lay between the germline ends. CDR3 protein: CASSQERGNTIYF. The CDR3 region has the DNA TGTGCCAGCAGCCAAGAGCGAGGAAACACCATATATTTT.

The V and J genes are TRBV7-3 and TRBJ2-2; tentatively, D is TRBD1 (5 bases). CDR1 SGHTA and CDR2 FQGTGA come from the germline V gene. The length of the CDR3 is 14 residues. V was trimmed by 7 bases and J by 1 base, leaving 10 bases between them. CDR3 region: CASKGQLNTGELFF. The CDR3 nucleotides read TGTGCCAGCAAGGGGCAGCTGAACACCGGGGAGCTGTTTTTT.

The chain links TRBV18 to TRBJ2-7, with 9 bases that match TRBD2. Germline V CDR1 and CDR2: KGHSH, LQKENI. V gave up 2 bases and J gave up 7 bases; unmatched junction bases: 9. CDR3 length equals 15 residues. The CDR3 loop is CASSPLPSGTQEQYF. The DNA of the CDR3 is TGTGCCAGCTCACCATTGCCTAGCGGGACGCAGGAGCAGTACTTC.

DNA for the CDR3: TGTGCCATCAGTGAGCAGGCGGGAGGGGAAACCGGGGAGCTGTTTTTT. As protein: CAISEQAGGETGELFF. The V call is TRBV10-3, the J call TRBJ2-2; TRBD2 matches at 9 bases. The germline gives CDR1 ENHRY, CDR2 SYGVKD. The CDR3 has 16 amino acids. J gave up 5 bases and V 2 bases, and 6 bases lay outside the gene matches.

The genes are TRBV5-8 and TRBJ1-2; D not resolved. V lost 4 bases and J lost 6, with 13 bases in between. CDR1 is SGHTS and CDR2 is YDEGEE in the germline V gene. CDR3 length: 13 residues. The DNA for the CDR3 is TGTGCCAGCAGCCCGTCCCCGCGGAATGGCTACACCTTC. Translated: CASSPSPRNGYTF.

V is TRBV18 and J is TRBJ1-2, with a tentative D call TRBD1 (5 bases). Trimming pared 3 bases from V and 4 bases from J, leaving 18 bases between. The CDR3 is 16 residues long. CDR1 and CDR2 (germline): KGHSH, LQKENI. DNA for the CDR3: TGTGCCAGCTCACCCTTTTCTCGGGACTCATCCTATGGCTACACCTTC. As protein: CASSPFSRDSSYGYTF. The full variable domain, its missing parts supplied by reference TRBV18 and TRBJ1-2, is NAGVMQNPRHLVRRRGQEARLRCSPMKGHSHVYWYRQLPEEGLKFMVYLQKENIIDESGMPKERFSAEFPKEGPSILRIQQVVRGDSAAYFCASSPFSRDSSYGYTFGSGTRLTVV.

The V and J genes are TRBV30 and TRBJ1-1; D remains ambiguous. In germline, CDR1 is GTSNPN, CDR2 SVGIG (reference sequence). The V gene lost 2 bases and the J gene lost 1 base, with 11 bases spanning the gap. CDR3 size: 14 residues. The CDR3 DNA follows: TGTGCCTGGAGTCGACCAGACTGGAACACTGAAGCTTTCTTT. It encodes CAWSRPDWNTEAFF.

The chain couples TRBV3-1 (or the pseudogene TRBV3-2) to TRBJ2-5; TRBD2 agrees at 9 bases. Germline loops: CDR1 LGHDT, CDR2 YNNKEL (reference sequence). The CDR3 has 16 amino acids. J lost 5 bases, V lost 2 bases, and 9 bases had no gene match. In DNA form, the CDR3 reads TGTGCCAGCAGCCAACTTAGCGGGAGAATTGGGGAGACCCAGTACTTC. Its protein product is CASSQLSGRIGETQYF.

CDR3 DNA: TGTGCCTGGGCTCCGGGACAGGGGTTTTACGAGCAGTACTTC. It specifies CAWAPGQGFYEQYF. The rearrangement joins TRBV30 to TRBJ2-7; TRBD1 aligns across 10 bases. V lost 5 bases to trimming and J lost 4 bases; unmatched junction nucleotides: 8. The CDR3 runs 14 residues. Germline V lookup: CDR1 GTSNPN, CDR2 SVGIG (reference sequence).

Only one count was recorded for this clone. The rearrangement uses TRBV5-6 and TRBJ1-1; 12 positions agree with TRBD1. This CDR3 is 17 amino acids long. Trimming took 5 bases from V and 5 from J; bases not matched to a gene: 13. The germline V gene encodes CDR1 SGHDT and CDR2 YYEEEE. Here the CDR3 reads CASSPWWGQGARTEAFF. CDR3 DNA sequence: TGTGCCAGCAGTCCATGGTGGGGACAGGGGGCGAGGACTGAAGCTTTCTTT. Filled out from reference TRBV5-6 and TRBJ1-1, the complete variable domain reads DAGVTQSPTHLIKTRGQQVTLRCSPKSGHDTVSWYQQALGQGPQFIFQYYEEEERQRGNFPDRFSGHQFPNYSSELNVNALLLGDSALYLCASSPWWGQGARTEAFFGQGTRLTVV.